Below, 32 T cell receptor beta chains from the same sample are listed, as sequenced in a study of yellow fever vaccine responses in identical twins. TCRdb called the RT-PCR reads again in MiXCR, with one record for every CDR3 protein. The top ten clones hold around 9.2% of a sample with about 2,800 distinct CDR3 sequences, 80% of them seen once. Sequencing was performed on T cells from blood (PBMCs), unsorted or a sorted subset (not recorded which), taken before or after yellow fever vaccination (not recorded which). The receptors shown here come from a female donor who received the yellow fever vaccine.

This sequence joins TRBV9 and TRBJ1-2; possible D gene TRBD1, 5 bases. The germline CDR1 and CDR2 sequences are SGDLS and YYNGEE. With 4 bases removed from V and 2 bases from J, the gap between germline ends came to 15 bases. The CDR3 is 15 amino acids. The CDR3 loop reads CASSPDGGANYGYTF. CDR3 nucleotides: TGTGCCAGCAGCCCCGACGGGGGTGCGAACTATGGCTACACCTTC.

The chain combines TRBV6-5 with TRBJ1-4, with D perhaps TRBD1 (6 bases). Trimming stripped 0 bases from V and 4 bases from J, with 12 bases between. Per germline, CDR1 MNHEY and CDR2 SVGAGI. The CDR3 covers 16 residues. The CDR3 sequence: CASSYSDSQLNEKLFF. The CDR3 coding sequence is TGTGCCAGCAGTTACTCGGACAGCCAGCTTAATGAAAAACTGTTTTTT.

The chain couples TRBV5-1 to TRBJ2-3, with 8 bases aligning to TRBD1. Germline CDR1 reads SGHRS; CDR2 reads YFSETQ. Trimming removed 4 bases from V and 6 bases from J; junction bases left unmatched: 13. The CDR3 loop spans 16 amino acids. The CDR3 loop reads CASSPGTGGFADTQYF. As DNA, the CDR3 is TGCGCCAGCAGCCCAGGGACAGGCGGCTTTGCGGATACGCAGTATTTT.

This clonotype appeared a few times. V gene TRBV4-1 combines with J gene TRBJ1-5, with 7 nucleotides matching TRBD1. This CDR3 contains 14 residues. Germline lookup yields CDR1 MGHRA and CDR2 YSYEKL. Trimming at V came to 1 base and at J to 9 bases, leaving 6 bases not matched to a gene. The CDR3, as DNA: TGCGCCAGCAGCCAAGGGACAGGTCTTTGGCCCCAGCATTTT. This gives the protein CASSQGTGLWPQHF.

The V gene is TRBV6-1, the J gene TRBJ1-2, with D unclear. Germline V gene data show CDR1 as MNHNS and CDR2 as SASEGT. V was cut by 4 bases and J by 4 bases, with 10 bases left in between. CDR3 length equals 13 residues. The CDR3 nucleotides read TGTGCCAGCAGTGCCCCCGGAGGCTATGGCTACACCTTC. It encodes CASSAPGGYGYTF.

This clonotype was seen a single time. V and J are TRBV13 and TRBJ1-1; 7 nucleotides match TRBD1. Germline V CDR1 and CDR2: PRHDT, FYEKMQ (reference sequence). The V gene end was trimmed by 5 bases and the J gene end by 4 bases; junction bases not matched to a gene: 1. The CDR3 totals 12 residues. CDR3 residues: CASSGQATEAFF. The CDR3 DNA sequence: TGTGCCAGCAGCGGACAGGCCACTGAAGCTTTCTTT.

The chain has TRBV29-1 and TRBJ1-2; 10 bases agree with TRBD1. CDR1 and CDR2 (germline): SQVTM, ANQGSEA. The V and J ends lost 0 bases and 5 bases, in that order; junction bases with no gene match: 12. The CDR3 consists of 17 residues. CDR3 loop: CSVEDREGQGILYGYTF. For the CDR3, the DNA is TGCAGCGTTGAAGATCGAGAGGGACAGGGGATTCTGTATGGCTACACCTTC. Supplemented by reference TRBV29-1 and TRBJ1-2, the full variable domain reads SAVISQKPSRDICQRGTSLTIQCQVDSQVTMMFWYRQQPGQSLTLIATANQGSEATYESGFVIDKFPISRPNLTFSTLTVSNMSPEDSSIYLCSVEDREGQGILYGYTFGSGTRLTVV.

CDR3 DNA sequence: TGTGCCTTCAGGGAGAACACTGAAGCTTTCTTT. Its protein is CAFRENTEAFF. This chain uses TRBV30 with TRBJ1-1; D is possibly TRBD1 (5 bases). Germline CDR1 GTSNPN, CDR2 SVGIG (reference sequence). With 7 bases removed from V and 1 base from J, the gap between germline ends came to 7 bases. The CDR3 runs 11 residues.

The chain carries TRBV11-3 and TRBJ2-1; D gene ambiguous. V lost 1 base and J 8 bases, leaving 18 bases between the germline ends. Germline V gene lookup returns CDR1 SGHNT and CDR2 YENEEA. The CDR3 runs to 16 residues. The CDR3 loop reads CASSLGGVPAMDEQFF. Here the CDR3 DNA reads TGTGCCAGCAGCTTAGGTGGGGTCCCCGCAATGGATGAGCAGTTCTTC.

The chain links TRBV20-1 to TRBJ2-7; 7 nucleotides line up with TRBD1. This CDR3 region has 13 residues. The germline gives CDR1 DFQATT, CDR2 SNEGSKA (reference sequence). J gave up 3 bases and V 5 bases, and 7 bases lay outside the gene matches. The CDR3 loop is CSADTGQFYEQYF. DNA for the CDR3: TGCAGTGCTGATACGGGACAGTTCTACGAGCAGTACTTC.

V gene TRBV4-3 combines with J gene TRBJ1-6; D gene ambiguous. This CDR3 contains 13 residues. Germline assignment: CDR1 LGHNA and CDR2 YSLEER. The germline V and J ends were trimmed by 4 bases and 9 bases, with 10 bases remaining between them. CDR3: CASSPRPGSPLHF. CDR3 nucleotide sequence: TGCGCCAGCAGCCCCCGGCCGGGTTCACCCCTCCACTTT.

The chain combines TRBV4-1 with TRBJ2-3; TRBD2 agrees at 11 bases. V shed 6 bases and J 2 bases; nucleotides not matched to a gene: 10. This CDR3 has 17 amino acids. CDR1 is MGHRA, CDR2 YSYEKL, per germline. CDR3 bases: TGCGCCAGCAGAGCTAGCGGGGGGCTCTTACTCACAGATACGCAGTATTTT. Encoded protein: CASRASGGLLLTDTQYF.

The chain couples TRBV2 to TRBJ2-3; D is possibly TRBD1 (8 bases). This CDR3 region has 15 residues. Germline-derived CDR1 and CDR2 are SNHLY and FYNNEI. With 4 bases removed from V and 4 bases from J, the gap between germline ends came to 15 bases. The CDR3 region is CASSGDRGGADTQYF. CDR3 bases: TGTGCCAGCAGTGGTGACAGGGGAGGGGCAGATACGCAGTATTTT.

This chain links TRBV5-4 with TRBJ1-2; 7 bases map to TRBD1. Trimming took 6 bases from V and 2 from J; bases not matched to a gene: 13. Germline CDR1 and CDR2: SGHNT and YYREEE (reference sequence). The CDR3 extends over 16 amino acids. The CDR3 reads CASTAGTANLNYGYTF. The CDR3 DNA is TGTGCCAGCACCGCCGGGACAGCTAATCTCAACTATGGCTACACCTTC. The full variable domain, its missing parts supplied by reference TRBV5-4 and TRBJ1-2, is ETGVTQSPTHLIKTRGQQVTLRCSSQSGHNTVSWYQQALGQGPQFIFQYYREEENGRGNFPPRFSGLQFPNYSSELNVNALELDDSALYLCASTAGTANLNYGYTFGSGTRLTVV.

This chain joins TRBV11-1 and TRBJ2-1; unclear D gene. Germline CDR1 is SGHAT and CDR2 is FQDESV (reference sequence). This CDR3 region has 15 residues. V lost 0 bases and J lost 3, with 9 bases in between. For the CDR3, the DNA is TGTGCCAGCAGCTTAGCGGGCTCCGACTACAATGAGCAGTTCTTC. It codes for CASSLAGSDYNEQFF.

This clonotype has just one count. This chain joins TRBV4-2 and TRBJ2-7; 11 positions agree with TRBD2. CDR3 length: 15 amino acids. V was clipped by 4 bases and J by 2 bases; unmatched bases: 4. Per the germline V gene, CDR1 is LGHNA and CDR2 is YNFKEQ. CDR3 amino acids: CASSPRLAGTYEQYF. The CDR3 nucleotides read TGTGCCAGCAGCCCTCGACTAGCGGGAACCTACGAGCAGTACTTC.

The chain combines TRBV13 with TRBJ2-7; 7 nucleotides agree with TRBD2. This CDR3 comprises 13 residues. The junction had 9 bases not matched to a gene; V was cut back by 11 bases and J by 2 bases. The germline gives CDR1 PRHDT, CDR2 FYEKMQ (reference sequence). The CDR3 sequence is CAGSGGSAYEQYF. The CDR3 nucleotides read TGTGCCGGGTCTGGCGGGAGCGCCTACGAGCAGTACTTC.

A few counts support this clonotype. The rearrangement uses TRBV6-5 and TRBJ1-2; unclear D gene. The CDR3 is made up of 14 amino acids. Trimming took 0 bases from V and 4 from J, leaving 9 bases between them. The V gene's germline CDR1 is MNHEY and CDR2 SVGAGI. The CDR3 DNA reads TGTGCCAGCAGTTACTCTGGAGGCACCTATGGCTACACCTTC. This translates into CASSYSGGTYGYTF.

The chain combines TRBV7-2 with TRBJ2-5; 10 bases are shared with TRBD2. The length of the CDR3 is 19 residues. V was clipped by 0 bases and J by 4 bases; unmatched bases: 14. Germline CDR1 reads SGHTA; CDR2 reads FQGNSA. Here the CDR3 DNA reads TGTGCCAGCAGCTTAGCATATTCCAGCGGGGGGGCCCTAGCAGAGACCCAGTACTTC. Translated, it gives CASSLAYSSGGALAETQYF.

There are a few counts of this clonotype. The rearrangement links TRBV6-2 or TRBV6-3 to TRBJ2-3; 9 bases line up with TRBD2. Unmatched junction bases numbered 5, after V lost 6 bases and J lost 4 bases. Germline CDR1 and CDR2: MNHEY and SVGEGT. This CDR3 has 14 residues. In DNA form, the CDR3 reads TGTGCCAGCAGAGCTAGCGGGGACGCAGATACGCAGTATTTT. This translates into CASRASGDADTQYF.

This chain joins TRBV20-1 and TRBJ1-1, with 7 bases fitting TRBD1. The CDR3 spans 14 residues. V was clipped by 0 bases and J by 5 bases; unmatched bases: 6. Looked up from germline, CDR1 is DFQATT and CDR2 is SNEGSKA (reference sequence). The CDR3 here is CSARDLGGITEAFF. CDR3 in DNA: TGCAGTGCTAGAGATTTAGGGGGCATAACTGAAGCTTTCTTT.

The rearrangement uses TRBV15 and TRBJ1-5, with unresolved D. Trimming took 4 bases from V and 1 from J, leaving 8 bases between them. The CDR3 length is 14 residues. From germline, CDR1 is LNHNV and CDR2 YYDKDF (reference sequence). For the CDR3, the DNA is TGTGCCACCAGCATGCAGGTCAGCAATCAGCCCCAGCATTTT. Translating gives CATSMQVSNQPQHF.

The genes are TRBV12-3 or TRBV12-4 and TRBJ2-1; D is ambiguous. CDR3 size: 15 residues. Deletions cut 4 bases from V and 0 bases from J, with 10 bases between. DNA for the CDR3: TGTGCCAGCAGTTCTAGTGGTTCCTCCTACAATGAGCAGTTCTTC. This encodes CASSSSGSSYNEQFF.

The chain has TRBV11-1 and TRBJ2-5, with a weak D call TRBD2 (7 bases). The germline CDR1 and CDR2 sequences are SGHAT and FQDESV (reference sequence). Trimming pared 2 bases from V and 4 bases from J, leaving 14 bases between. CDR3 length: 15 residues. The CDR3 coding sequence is TGTGCCAGCAGCTTAAATAGGGGGGGACGAGAGACCCAGTACTTC. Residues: CASSLNRGGRETQYF.

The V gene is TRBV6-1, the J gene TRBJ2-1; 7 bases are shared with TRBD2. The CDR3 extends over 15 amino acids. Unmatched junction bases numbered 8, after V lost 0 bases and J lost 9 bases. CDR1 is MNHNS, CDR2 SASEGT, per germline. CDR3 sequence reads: CASSEAMGGRGEQFF. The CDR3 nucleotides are TGTGCCAGCAGTGAAGCGATGGGAGGGCGGGGTGAGCAGTTCTTC.

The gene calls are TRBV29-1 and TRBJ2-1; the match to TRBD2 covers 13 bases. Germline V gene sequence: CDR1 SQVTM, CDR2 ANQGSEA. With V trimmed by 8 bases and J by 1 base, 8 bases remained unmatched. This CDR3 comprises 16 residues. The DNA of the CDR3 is TGCAGCACCCAGACTAGCGGGGGGCCGTCCTACAATGAGCAGTTCTTC. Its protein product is CSTQTSGGPSYNEQFF.

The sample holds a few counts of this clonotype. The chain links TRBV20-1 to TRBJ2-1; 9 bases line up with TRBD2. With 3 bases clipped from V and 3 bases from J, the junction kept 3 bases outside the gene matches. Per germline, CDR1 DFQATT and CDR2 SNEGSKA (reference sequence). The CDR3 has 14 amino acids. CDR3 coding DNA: TGCAGTGCTAGGGGGACTAGCCTCTACAATGAGCAGTTCTTC. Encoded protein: CSARGTSLYNEQFF.

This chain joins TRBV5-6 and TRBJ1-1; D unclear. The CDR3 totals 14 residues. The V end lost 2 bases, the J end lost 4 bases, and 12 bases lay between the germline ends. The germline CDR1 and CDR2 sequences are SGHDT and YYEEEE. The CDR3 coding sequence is TGTGCCAGCAGCTTATGGGATACCCCCACTGAAGCTTTCTTT. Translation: CASSLWDTPTEAFF.

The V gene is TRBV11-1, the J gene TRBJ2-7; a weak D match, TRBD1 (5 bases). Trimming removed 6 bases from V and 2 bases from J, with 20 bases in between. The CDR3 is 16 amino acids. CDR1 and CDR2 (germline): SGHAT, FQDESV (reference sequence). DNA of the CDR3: TGTGCCAGCAGTTACCAATCGACAGTCACAGCCTACGAGCAGTACTTC. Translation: CASSYQSTVTAYEQYF.

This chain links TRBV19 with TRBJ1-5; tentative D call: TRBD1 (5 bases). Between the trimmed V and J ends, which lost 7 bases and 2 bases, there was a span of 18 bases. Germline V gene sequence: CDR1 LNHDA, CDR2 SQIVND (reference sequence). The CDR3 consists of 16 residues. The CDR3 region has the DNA TGTGCCAGTACCCCCAGGGAAGGATATGGCAATCAGCCCCAGCATTTT. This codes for CASTPREGYGNQPQHF.

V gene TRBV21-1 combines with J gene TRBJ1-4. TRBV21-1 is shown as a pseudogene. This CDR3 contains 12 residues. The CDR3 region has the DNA TGTGCCAGCAGCAAATTGGCGGAAAAACTGTTTTTT. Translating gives CASSKLAEKLFF.

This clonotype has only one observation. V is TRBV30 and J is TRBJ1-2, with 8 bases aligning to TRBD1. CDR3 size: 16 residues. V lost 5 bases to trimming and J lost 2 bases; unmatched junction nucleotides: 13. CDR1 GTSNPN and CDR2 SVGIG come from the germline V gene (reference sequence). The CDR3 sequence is CAWGSPSGGGNYGYTF. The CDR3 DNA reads TGTGCCTGGGGATCTCCCTCAGGGGGCGGAAACTATGGCTACACCTTC.